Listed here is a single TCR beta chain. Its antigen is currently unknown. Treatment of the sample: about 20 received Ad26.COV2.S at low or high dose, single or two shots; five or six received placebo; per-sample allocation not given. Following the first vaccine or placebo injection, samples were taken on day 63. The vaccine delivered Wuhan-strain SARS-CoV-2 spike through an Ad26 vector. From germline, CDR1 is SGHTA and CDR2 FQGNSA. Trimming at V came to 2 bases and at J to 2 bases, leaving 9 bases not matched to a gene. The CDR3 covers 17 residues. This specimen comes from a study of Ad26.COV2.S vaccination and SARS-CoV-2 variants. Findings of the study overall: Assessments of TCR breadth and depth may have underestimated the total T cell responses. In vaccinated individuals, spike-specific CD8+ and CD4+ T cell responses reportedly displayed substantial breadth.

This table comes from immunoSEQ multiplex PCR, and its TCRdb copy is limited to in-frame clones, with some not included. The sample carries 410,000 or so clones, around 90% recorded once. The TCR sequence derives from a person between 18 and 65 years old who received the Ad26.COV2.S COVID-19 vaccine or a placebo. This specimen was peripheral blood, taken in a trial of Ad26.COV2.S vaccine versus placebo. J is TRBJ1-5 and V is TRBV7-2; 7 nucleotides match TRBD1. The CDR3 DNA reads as TGTGCCAGCAGCTTAAGACACGCAGGGGGAGGCAATCAGCCCCAGCATTTT. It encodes CASSLRHAGGGNQPQHF.